Following are 2 T cell receptor beta chains from one sample sequenced in a study of shared clonotypes between healthy human individuals. The table came from immunoSEQ multiplex PCR; TCRdb's copy has only in-frame clones and leaves some out. Of 850,000 to 1,200,000 clones in the sample, more than 60% are singletons; the top ten hold over 1.3%. The sequenced material came from memory CD4+ T cells sorted from blood. Subset reported: CD45RA-negative fraction. Receptors originate from a young man in good health.

The chain carries TRBV6-6 and TRBJ2-3, with 8 bases that match TRBD2. Looked up from germline, CDR1 is MNHNY and CDR2 is SVGAGI (reference sequence). V lost 8 bases to trimming and J lost 5 bases; unmatched junction nucleotides: 9. CDR3 size: 14 residues. CDR3 sequence: CASVDGRAGDTQYF. The CDR3 nucleotides read TGTGCCAGCGTAGACGGGAGGGCAGGAGATACGCAGTATTTT.

The V and J genes are TRBV6-5 and TRBJ2-2; unclear D gene. Germline CDR1 and CDR2: MNHEY and SVGAGI. V shed 0 bases and J shed 6 bases, with 14 bases lying between them. CDR3 length: 16 residues. CDR3 sequence (DNA): TGTGCCAGCAGTTACTCAGGTGTGATAAAGGCCGGGGAGCTGTTTTTT. This gives the protein CASSYSGVIKAGELFF.